These 27 T cell receptor beta chains came from one sample sequenced in a study of T cell repertoires in cytomegalovirus infection. These TCRs are of unknown antigen specificity. TCRdb reprocessed the reads via MiXCR and lists one record per CDR3 protein. The data show over 55,000 distinct CDR3 sequences, with around 20% seen just once and 60% to 75% held by the top ten. The material sequenced was CD8+ T cells from cultured PBMCs, taken from culture after CMV antigen stimulation. The receptors come from a human donor in good health (CMV status not recorded). Some clones in this sample may be carry-over from other donors' samples.

The genes are TRBV4-2 and TRBJ1-1; D is uncertain. V lost 3 bases to trimming and J lost 1 base, with 6 bases between them. CDR1 LGHNA and CDR2 YNFKEQ come from the germline V gene. There are 13 residues in the CDR3. CDR3 sequence: CASSHSRNTEAFF. The CDR3 DNA reads as TGTGCCAGCAGCCACTCAAGGAACACTGAAGCTTTCTTT.

This clonotype is a singleton in its sample. The V call is TRBV7-8, the J call TRBJ2-5; 8 bases align to TRBD2. There are 15 residues in the CDR3. The ends lost 5 bases at V and 3 bases at J; junction bases unmatched: 8. From germline, CDR1 is SGHVS and CDR2 FQNEAQ. The DNA for the CDR3 is TGTGCCAGCAGCCCGACACTAGCGGATAAAGAGACCCAGTACTTC. Protein: CASSPTLADKETQYF. Supplemented by reference TRBV7-8 and TRBJ2-5, the full variable domain reads GAGVSQSPRYKVAKRGQDVALRCDPISGHVSLFWYQQALGQGPEFLTYFQNEAQLDKSGLPSDRFFAERPEGSVSTLKIQRTQQEDSAVYLCASSPTLADKETQYFGPGTRLLVL.

The table lists this clonotype with a few counts. V is TRBV12-3 or TRBV12-4 and J is TRBJ1-5, with D possibly being TRBD1 (5 bases). Trimming removed 3 bases at V and 6 bases at J, with 9 bases between. The CDR3 length is 13 residues. CDR3 sequence: CASSLGVSQPQHF. CDR3 in DNA: TGTGCCAGCAGTTTGGGGGTAAGTCAGCCCCAGCATTTT.

The J gene is TRBJ1-1, the V gene TRBV7-9; D ambiguous. The CDR3 is 14 amino acids. The germline CDR1 and CDR2 sequences are SEHNR and FQNEAQ (reference sequence). V was clipped by 2 bases and J by 3 bases, with 10 bases between them. The CDR3 nucleotides are TGTGCCAGCAGCTTAAGGCAGGTGTACACTGAAGCTTTCTTT. Its protein is CASSLRQVYTEAFF.

This clonotype occurred a few times. The J gene is TRBJ1-5, the V gene TRBV30; D remains unclear. V was trimmed by 5 bases and J by 0 bases, leaving 8 bases between them. The CDR3 totals 13 residues. Germline CDR1 and CDR2: GTSNPN and SVGIG (reference sequence). This CDR3 is CAWEQDSNQPQHF. The CDR3 nucleotides read TGTGCCTGGGAGCAGGATAGCAATCAGCCCCAGCATTTT.

This clonotype has just a few counts. The V gene is TRBV20-1, the J gene TRBJ2-1; either TRBD1 or TRBD2 may fit D (6 bases each). Germline V gene sequence: CDR1 DFQATT, CDR2 SNEGSKA (reference sequence). This CDR3 has 12 residues. Trimming removed 4 bases from V and 6 bases from J, with 10 bases in between. CDR3 region: CSAIGGGNEQFF. As DNA, the CDR3 is TGCAGTGCTATCGGAGGGGGCAATGAGCAGTTCTTC.

V is TRBV7-2 and J is TRBJ1-5; tentative D call: TRBD1 (5 bases). Trimming removed 1 base at V and 4 bases at J, with 14 bases between. There are 16 residues in the CDR3. Germline loops: CDR1 SGHTA, CDR2 FQGNSA. The CDR3 spells CASSLVFEGRNQPQHF. CDR3 bases: TGTGCCAGCAGCTTAGTATTTGAGGGACGGAATCAGCCCCAGCATTTT. Filled out from reference TRBV7-2 and TRBJ1-5, the complete variable domain reads GAGVSQSPSNKVTEKGKDVELRCDPISGHTALYWYRQSLGQGLEFLIYFQGNSAPDKSGLPSDRFSAERTGGSVSTLTIQRTQQEDSAVYLCASSLVFEGRNQPQHFGDGTRLSIL.

The rearrangement joins TRBV12-3 or TRBV12-4 to TRBJ1-2, with D unresolved. The CDR3 has 16 amino acids. V was pared by 5 bases and J by 6 bases, with 22 bases between. The CDR3 coding sequence is TGTGCCAGCAGTCCGCTGACGTTCGGGGAATCTAATGGCTACACCTTC. Protein sequence: CASSPLTFGESNGYTF.

The table lists this clonotype with a count of one. V usage is TRBV7-9 and J usage is TRBJ1-2, with 7 bases matching TRBD1. Germline V lookup: CDR1 SEHNR, CDR2 FQNEAQ (reference sequence). The CDR3 runs to 14 residues. With 1 base clipped from V and 12 bases from J, the junction kept 11 bases outside the gene matches. Here the CDR3 reads CASSLGFTGTANTF. The CDR3 DNA is TGTGCCAGCAGCTTAGGGTTTACCGGGACAGCCAACACCTTC.

The chain combines TRBV12-3 or TRBV12-4 with TRBJ2-3, with TRBD2 matching 8 bases. V dropped 2 bases and J dropped 1; count of bases not matched to a gene: 8. The length of the CDR3 is 17 residues. Here the CDR3 reads CASSLTSGGYRTDTQYF. CDR3 bases: TGTGCCAGCAGTTTAACGAGCGGGGGTTATCGCACAGATACGCAGTATTTT.

This clonotype was observed a handful of times. V and J are TRBV27 and TRBJ1-5; D gene unclear. CDR3 length: 13 amino acids. V was shortened by 6 bases and J by 7 bases, with 13 bases between the two germline ends. Germline-derived CDR1 and CDR2 are MNHEY and SMNVEV (reference sequence). CDR3 amino acids: CASRQSSRQPQHF. CDR3 DNA sequence: TGTGCCAGCAGGCAATCCTCCAGGCAGCCCCAGCATTTT.

The J gene is TRBJ2-1, the V gene TRBV27; 8 positions match TRBD1. CDR3 length equals 15 residues. The ends lost 3 bases at V and 7 bases at J; junction bases unmatched: 8. Germline-derived CDR1 and CDR2 are MNHEY and SMNVEV (reference sequence). The CDR3 nucleotides read TGTGCCAGCAGTTTCACCGGGACAGGATCAAATGAGCAGTTCTTC. Its translation is CASSFTGTGSNEQFF.

This clonotype was seen a few times. The chain carries TRBV7-9 and TRBJ2-3; a possible D gene is TRBD1 (6 bases). CDR1 is SEHNR, CDR2 FQNEAQ, per germline (reference sequence). Trimming removed 0 bases at V and 6 bases at J, with 13 bases between. The CDR3 contains 15 residues. The CDR3 coding sequence is TGTGCCAGCAGCTTAGCCAGAAGGGGGACGGATACGCAGTATTTT. Its protein is CASSLARRGTDTQYF.

The chain uses TRBV4-1 and TRBJ2-5; 7 bases align to TRBD2. Germline values: CDR1 MGHRA, CDR2 YSYEKL. V was pared by 4 bases and J by 2 bases, with 7 bases of the junction left unmatched. The CDR3 has 15 amino acids. The CDR3 loop is CASSRIFGGQETQYF. Here the CDR3 DNA reads TGCGCCAGCAGCCGGATTTTCGGGGGGCAAGAGACCCAGTACTTC.

The chain has TRBV6-1 and TRBJ2-1; D perhaps matches TRBD2 (6 bases). With 1 base removed from V and 8 bases from J, the gap between germline ends came to 18 bases. The CDR3 sequence is 16 residues long. Germline CDR1 reads MNHNS; CDR2 reads SASEGT. This CDR3 is CASSEESQRVFDEQFF. CDR3 in DNA: TGTGCCAGCAGTGAAGAATCCCAGCGGGTATTCGATGAGCAGTTCTTC.

The chain carries TRBV27 and TRBJ1-5; TRBD1 aligns across 7 bases. Losses at the gene ends were 6 bases for V and 4 bases for J; bases not matched to a gene: 3. Germline V CDR1 and CDR2: MNHEY, SMNVEV (reference sequence). The CDR3 totals 13 residues. CDR3 region: CASRQGRNQPQHF. The CDR3 nucleotides are TGTGCCAGCAGACAGGGGAGAAATCAGCCCCAGCATTTT.

This chain connects TRBV7-3 to TRBJ2-7, with D maybe TRBD1 (5 bases). Germline lookup yields CDR1 SGHTA and CDR2 FQGTGA. V was clipped by 1 base and J by 4 bases, with 14 bases between them. This CDR3 contains 15 residues. In DNA form, the CDR3 reads TGTGCCAGCAGCTTAAGACAGTCACCTCCTTACGAGCAGTACTTC. Its protein product is CASSLRQSPPYEQYF.

The gene calls are TRBV20-1 and TRBJ2-5; a possible D gene is TRBD1 (6 bases). CDR1 is DFQATT, CDR2 SNEGSKA, per germline (reference sequence). This CDR3 has 14 residues. Trimming shortened V by 3 bases and J by 2 bases, and 13 bases separated the two germline ends. The CDR3 DNA follows: TGCAGTGCTAGTGGGCTGGACAGACAAGAGACCCAGTACTTC. Its protein product is CSASGLDRQETQYF.

This clonotype was observed a few times. The chain links TRBV27 to TRBJ2-1; perhaps TRBD2 as D (6 bases). This CDR3 region has 15 residues. Trimming cost V 3 bases and J 3 bases, with 12 bases left between them. Germline V gene lookup returns CDR1 MNHEY and CDR2 SMNVEV (reference sequence). The CDR3 sequence: CASSLDGGLYNEQFF. The CDR3 DNA sequence: TGTGCCAGCAGTTTGGACGGGGGACTCTACAATGAGCAGTTCTTC.

The J gene is TRBJ2-1, the V gene TRBV7-2; 14 nucleotides agree with TRBD2. With 5 bases clipped from V and 9 bases from J, the junction kept 6 bases outside the gene matches. Per the germline V gene, CDR1 is SGHTA and CDR2 is FQGNSA. The CDR3 sequence is 15 residues long. For the CDR3, the DNA is TGTGCCAGCAGCCAGACTAGCGGGGGGGCCGGTGAGCAGTTCTTC. It translates to CASSQTSGGAGEQFF.

CDR3 bases: TGTGCCAGCATAGCCAATGAGCAGTTCTTC. Its protein is CASIANEQFF. This chain connects TRBV2 to TRBJ2-1; no clear D gene. Per germline, CDR1 SNHLY and CDR2 FYNNEI. The length of the CDR3 is 10 residues. Trimming took 7 bases from V and 6 from J, leaving 4 bases between them.

This clonotype was picked up a small number of times. This chain connects TRBV7-6 to TRBJ1-1; unclear D gene. The length of the CDR3 is 12 residues. The germline CDR1 and CDR2 sequences are SGHVS and FNYEAQ. Trimming stripped 2 bases from V and 4 bases from J, with 5 bases between. This CDR3 reads CASSLRGTEAFF. The CDR3 DNA follows: TGTGCCAGCAGCTTAAGAGGCACTGAAGCTTTCTTT. Complete variable domain (other parts from reference TRBV7-6 and TRBJ1-1): GAGVSQSPRYKVTKRGQDVALRCDPISGHVSLYWYRQALGQGPEFLTYFNYEAQQDKSGLPNDRFSAERPEGSISTLTIQRTEQRDSAMYRCASSLRGTEAFFGQGTRLTVV.

This clonotype was seen a handful of times. The J gene is TRBJ2-6, the V gene TRBV7-2; D is perhaps TRBD1 (5 bases). Trimming shortened V by 6 bases and J by 0 bases, and 15 bases separated the two germline ends. The CDR3 length is 17 residues. The germline CDR1 and CDR2 sequences are SGHTA and FQGNSA. The CDR3 region is CASRRTSGRSGANVLTF. CDR3 DNA sequence: TGTGCCAGCAGACGAACTTCAGGGCGCTCTGGGGCCAACGTCCTGACTTTC. The variable domain in full, completed from reference TRBV7-2 and TRBJ2-6, reads GAGVSQSPSNKVTEKGKDVELRCDPISGHTALYWYRQSLGQGLEFLIYFQGNSAPDKSGLPSDRFSAERTGGSVSTLTIQRTQQEDSAVYLCASRRTSGRSGANVLTFGAGSRLTVL.

V gene TRBV28 combines with J gene TRBJ1-2; a possible D gene is TRBD1 (5 bases). Germline CDR1 is MDHEN and CDR2 is SYDVKM. CDR3 length: 14 residues. Deletions cut 7 bases from V and 2 bases from J, with 14 bases between. Here the CDR3 reads CASTPLGDNYGYTF. CDR3 sequence (DNA): TGTGCCAGCACACCCCTCGGGGACAACTATGGCTACACCTTC.

This clonotype was seen more than once but under ten times. The chain employs TRBV6-1 and TRBJ2-1; D uncertain. The CDR3 loop spans 14 amino acids. Trimming left V 1 base short and J 8 bases short, with 12 bases between. Germline assignment: CDR1 MNHNS and CDR2 SASEGT. CDR3 sequence reads: CASSEEKGIYEQFF. The CDR3 DNA is TGTGCCAGCAGTGAAGAAAAGGGTATCTATGAGCAGTTCTTC.

This clonotype was observed at least ten times. V gene TRBV7-9 combines with J gene TRBJ2-2; D is perhaps TRBD1 (5 bases). V gave up 4 bases and J gave up 4 bases, with 10 bases separating them. The CDR3 totals 14 residues. Germline values: CDR1 SEHNR, CDR2 FQNEAQ (reference sequence). The CDR3 is CASSSPDSTGELFF. CDR3 DNA: TGTGCCAGCAGCTCTCCAGACAGCACCGGGGAGCTGTTTTTT.

The gene calls are TRBV11-1 and TRBJ1-1; D perhaps matches TRBD1 (6 bases). The CDR3 totals 16 residues. Between the trimmed V and J ends, which lost 6 bases and 8 bases, there was a span of 25 bases. Germline V gene lookup returns CDR1 SGHAT and CDR2 FQDESV (reference sequence). CDR3 region: CASSLRFLGPGAEAFF. CDR3 nucleotide sequence: TGTGCCAGCAGTTTACGGTTTTTGGGTCCGGGGGCAGAAGCTTTCTTT. Based on the CDR3 plus reference TRBV11-1 and TRBJ1-1, the full variable domain is EAEVAQSPRYKITEKSQAVAFWCDPISGHATLYWYRQILGQGPELLVQFQDESVVDDSQLPKDRFSAERLKGVDSTLKIQPAELGDSAMYLCASSLRFLGPGAEAFFGQGTRLTVV.